Presented here are 25 T cell receptor beta chains from one specimen sequenced in a study of early T cells in non-severe SARS-CoV-2 infection. One entry per CDR3 protein, called by TCRdb with MiXCR from the 5' RACE reads. The data show 100,000 to 130,000 distinct CDR3 sequences, over 10% seen once. Sequenced material: whole blood. These TCRs come from an adult who was a healthcare worker with PCR-confirmed SARS-CoV-2 infection or an uninfected control (not recorded which).

Only a few counts were recorded for this clonotype. The rearrangement joins TRBV30 to TRBJ2-7; D gene uncertain. The V gene's germline CDR1 is GTSNPN and CDR2 SVGIG (reference sequence). V was cut by 7 bases and J by 0 bases, with 16 bases left in between. The CDR3 length is 14 residues. The CDR3 protein is CAFREVASSYEQYF. DNA for the CDR3: TGTGCCTTCCGCGAGGTAGCAAGCTCCTACGAGCAGTACTTC.

The sample holds many counts of this clonotype. The rearrangement joins TRBV24-1 to TRBJ1-5; 8 positions match TRBD1. Trimming took 5 bases from V and 6 from J; bases not matched to a gene: 14. Germline assignment: CDR1 KGHDR and CDR2 SFDVKD. The CDR3 covers 17 residues. CDR3 residues: CATSAQGTGQGAQPQHF. CDR3 coding DNA: TGTGCCACCAGTGCCCAGGGGACAGGTCAGGGGGCTCAGCCCCAGCATTTT.

The V gene is TRBV29-1, the J gene TRBJ1-4; no clear D. Trimming stripped 0 bases from V and 8 bases from J, with 7 bases between. This CDR3 region has 12 residues. Looked up from germline, CDR1 is SQVTM and CDR2 is ANQGSEA. Here the CDR3 DNA reads TGCAGCGTTGAAGATCACCACGAAAAACTGTTTTTT. Translation: CSVEDHHEKLFF.

This chain joins TRBV18 and TRBJ2-2, with 8 bases fitting TRBD1. Germline V gives CDR1 KGHSH, CDR2 LQKENI. The CDR3 has 16 amino acids. The V segment lost 3 bases and the J segment 4 bases; nucleotides outside the gene matches: 7. The CDR3 loop is CASSPQDRARTGELFF. The DNA for the CDR3 is TGTGCCAGCTCACCTCAGGACAGGGCGCGCACCGGGGAGCTGTTTTTT.

The sample holds many counts of this clonotype. The gene calls are TRBV12-5 and TRBJ1-5; TRBD1 matches 7 bases. Losses at the gene ends were 5 bases for V and 3 bases for J; bases not matched to a gene: 7. The CDR3 totals 15 residues. Germline assignment: CDR1 LGHNT and CDR2 FRNRAP. The CDR3 region has the DNA TGTGCTAGTGGTACGGGACAGCAGACCAATCAGCCCCAGCATTTT. The encoded protein is CASGTGQQTNQPQHF.

The chain couples TRBV30 to TRBJ2-7; D might be TRBD1 (6 bases). With 0 bases removed from V and 6 bases from J, the gap between germline ends came to 12 bases. CDR1 and CDR2 (germline): GTSNPN, SVGIG (reference sequence). The length of the CDR3 is 13 residues. The chain's CDR3 is CAWSVGRGREQYF. The CDR3 coding sequence is TGTGCCTGGAGTGTAGGCAGGGGCCGCGAGCAGTACTTC.

This clonotype occurred many times. Here the CDR3 DNA reads TGTGCCAGCAGCTTAGCAGATAGTGGCTACACCTTC. It translates to CASSLADSGYTF. This rearrangement joins TRBV7-9 to TRBJ1-2; D remains ambiguous. CDR3 size: 12 residues. The germline gives CDR1 SEHNR, CDR2 FQNEAQ (reference sequence). V lost 0 bases, J lost 7 bases, and 6 bases lay in between.

V is TRBV10-3 and J is TRBJ2-1, with D perhaps TRBD2 (5 bases). Trimming removed 4 bases at V and 9 bases at J, with 10 bases between. The CDR3 spans 12 residues. Germline assignment: CDR1 ENHRY and CDR2 SYGVKD. In nucleotides, the CDR3 is TGTGCCATCAGTGGGGGTGAGGGTGAGCAGTTCTTC. Translating gives CAISGGEGEQFF.

In this sample, this clonotype turned up many times. The V call is TRBV6-5, the J call TRBJ2-3; 11 nucleotides align to TRBD2. This CDR3 comprises 17 residues. Germline V gives CDR1 MNHEY, CDR2 SVGAGI. V lost 6 bases to trimming and J lost 2 bases; unmatched junction nucleotides: 10. The CDR3 DNA reads TGTGCCAGCAGCAGGGGACTAGCGGATGATAACACAGATACGCAGTATTTT. It codes for CASSRGLADDNTDTQYF.

This clonotype has a count of ten or more. The chain recombines TRBV12-3 or TRBV12-4 with TRBJ1-1, with 12 positions matching TRBD1. There are 16 residues in the CDR3. V was pared by 6 bases and J by 4 bases, with 9 bases of the junction left unmatched. CDR3 protein: CASSPGTGGAVTEAFF. CDR3 coding DNA: TGTGCCAGCAGCCCCGGGACAGGGGGCGCGGTCACTGAAGCTTTCTTT.

The chain couples TRBV18 to TRBJ1-1; D may be TRBD1 (5 bases). CDR1 is KGHSH, CDR2 LQKENI, per germline. The V and J ends lost 1 base and 4 bases respectively, with 10 bases between them. This CDR3 is built from 14 residues. CDR3 region: CASSPLNGGTEAFF. The CDR3 DNA sequence: TGTGCCAGCTCACCACTAAACGGGGGCACTGAAGCTTTCTTT.

The rearrangement links TRBV11-2 to TRBJ1-1; D not certain. CDR1 and CDR2 from the germline V gene are SGHAT and FQNNGV. The V gene lost 2 bases and the J gene lost 4 bases, with 14 bases spanning the gap. The CDR3 runs 15 residues. CDR3 sequence: CASSLRGITATEAFF. As DNA, the CDR3 is TGTGCCAGCAGCTTAAGAGGGATAACGGCCACTGAAGCTTTCTTT.

The chain employs TRBV29-1 and TRBJ2-5; perhaps TRBD1 as D (5 bases). V was cut by 3 bases and J by 1 base, with 18 bases left in between. CDR3 length: 16 amino acids. CDR1 is SQVTM and CDR2 is ANQGSEA in the germline V gene. This chain's CDR3 is CSVEKFYQGAQETQYF. Written as DNA, the CDR3 is TGCAGCGTTGAGAAGTTTTACCAGGGTGCCCAAGAGACCCAGTACTTC. The full variable domain, its missing parts supplied by reference TRBV29-1 and TRBJ2-5, is SAVISQKPSRDICQRGTSLTIQCQVDSQVTMMFWYRQQPGQSLTLIATANQGSEATYESGFVIDKFPISRPNLTFSTLTVSNMSPEDSSIYLCSVEKFYQGAQETQYFGPGTRLLVL.

Regarding this clonotype: Sequence at one end of the junction differs from germline and may be a read error. This chain's CDR3 is CVSSERPRVGYGYTF. CDR3 in DNA: TGTGTCAGCAGTGAACGCCCGAGGGTCGGCTATGGCTACACCTTC. The rearrangement links TRBV2 to TRBJ1-2; D remains ambiguous. The CDR3 has 15 amino acids. Germline CDR1 is SNHLY and CDR2 is FYNNEI.

The chain employs TRBV3-1 and TRBJ2-5; tentatively, D is TRBD1 (5 bases). CDR1 LGHDT and CDR2 YNNKEL come from the germline V gene (reference sequence). The length of the CDR3 is 13 residues. Trimming stripped 7 bases from V and 4 bases from J, with 13 bases between. The CDR3 coding sequence is TGTGCCAGCAATAAAGGGGCGTCAGAGACCCAGTACTTC. Residues: CASNKGASETQYF.

This clonotype was seen only a few times. The V gene is TRBV3-1, the J gene TRBJ2-2, with D perhaps TRBD2 (6 bases). V dropped 1 base and J dropped 4 bases, with 13 bases sitting between them. Germline V gene sequence: CDR1 LGHDT, CDR2 YNNKEL (reference sequence). The CDR3 loop spans 16 amino acids. Here the CDR3 reads CASSQAIKRVTGELFF. In DNA form, the CDR3 reads TGTGCCAGCAGCCAAGCTATAAAGCGGGTCACCGGGGAGCTGTTTTTT.

The gene calls are TRBV19 and TRBJ1-5, with 9 bases aligning to TRBD1. Per the germline V gene, CDR1 is LNHDA and CDR2 is SQIVND (reference sequence). The CDR3 extends over 15 amino acids. The trim removed 3 bases at V and 2 bases at J, leaving 2 bases unmatched. The CDR3 protein is CASSIGDRGNQPQHF. The CDR3 coding sequence is TGTGCCAGTAGTATCGGGGACAGGGGCAATCAGCCCCAGCATTTT.

This clonotype came up many times. The CDR3: CASSSTAKNIQYF. The DNA of the CDR3 is TGCGCCAGCAGCTCCACAGCCAAAAACATTCAGTACTTC. The rearrangement links TRBV5-1 to TRBJ2-4; no firm D call. This CDR3 is 13 amino acids long. With 3 bases removed from V and 0 bases from J, the gap between germline ends came to 4 bases. The germline V gene has CDR1 SGHRS and CDR2 YFSETQ.

This clonotype was detected a few times. The chain links TRBV18 to TRBJ1-5, with 10 bases fitting TRBD1. V shed 3 bases and J 6 bases; nucleotides not matched to a gene: 5. Germline V gene sequence: CDR1 KGHSH, CDR2 LQKENI. The CDR3 has 15 residues. CDR3 in amino acids: CASSPTGGEVQPQHF. CDR3 nucleotide sequence: TGTGCCAGCTCACCGACAGGGGGCGAAGTTCAGCCCCAGCATTTT.

The chain joins TRBV30 to TRBJ1-3; no clear D gene. V lost 2 bases and J 2 bases, leaving 13 bases between the germline ends. In germline, CDR1 is GTSNPN, CDR2 SVGIG (reference sequence). CDR3 length: 15 residues. Here the CDR3 reads CAWSSWGGTGNTIYF. CDR3 DNA sequence: TGTGCCTGGAGTAGCTGGGGAGGTACTGGAAACACCATATATTTT.

This clonotype was observed many times. The V and J genes are TRBV5-1 and TRBJ2-3; possible D gene TRBD2, 5 bases. CDR1 and CDR2 (germline): SGHRS, YFSETQ. Trimming left V 3 bases short and J 4 bases short, with 18 bases between. This CDR3 contains 16 residues. Written as DNA, the CDR3 is TGCGCCAGCAGCTCGGGCCGGCGGGCCTTATCAGATACGCAGTATTTT. This codes for CASSSGRRALSDTQYF.

The chain carries TRBV11-3 and TRBJ2-1; D may be TRBD1 (6 bases). Germline values: CDR1 SGHNT, CDR2 YENEEA. V lost 5 bases and J 8 bases, leaving 16 bases between the germline ends. The CDR3 runs 14 residues. CDR3 sequence (DNA): TGTGCCAGCAGCGGAGGACAGAAAGGCGATGAGCAGTTCTTC. It codes for CASSGGQKGDEQFF. Looking up the rest from reference TRBV11-3 and TRBJ2-1 gives the full variable domain: EAGVVQSPRYKIIEKKQPVAFWCNPISGHNTLYWYLQNLGQGPELLIRYENEEAVDDSQLPKDRFSAERLKGVDSTLKIQPAELGDSAVYLCASSGGQKGDEQFFGPGTRLTVL.

This chain connects TRBV5-1 to TRBJ2-3, with D unclear. CDR3 length equals 14 residues. Per germline, CDR1 SGHRS and CDR2 YFSETQ. Trimming removed 2 bases at V and 5 bases at J, with 12 bases between. CDR3 nucleotides: TGCGCCAGCAGCTTCGGTCTCCAAGGAGATACGCAGTATTTT. Protein product: CASSFGLQGDTQYF.

This clonotype has ten or more counts. V usage is TRBV5-1 and J usage is TRBJ2-3; D gene ambiguous. Between the trimmed V and J ends, which lost 1 base and 2 bases, there was a span of 14 bases. Germline CDR1 reads SGHRS; CDR2 reads YFSETQ. The CDR3 extends over 16 amino acids. The CDR3 DNA is TGCGCCAGCAGCTTGCCGACCGGGTCCCCCACAGATACGCAGTATTTT. Its protein product is CASSLPTGSPTDTQYF.

The genes are TRBV5-6 and TRBJ1-1; D not resolved. The CDR3 runs to 12 residues. Between the trimmed V and J ends, which lost 0 bases and 4 bases, there was a span of 4 bases. Germline assignment: CDR1 SGHDT and CDR2 YYEEEE. The CDR3 spells CASSLGSTEAFF. The CDR3 coding sequence is TGTGCCAGCAGCTTGGGTAGCACTGAAGCTTTCTTT.